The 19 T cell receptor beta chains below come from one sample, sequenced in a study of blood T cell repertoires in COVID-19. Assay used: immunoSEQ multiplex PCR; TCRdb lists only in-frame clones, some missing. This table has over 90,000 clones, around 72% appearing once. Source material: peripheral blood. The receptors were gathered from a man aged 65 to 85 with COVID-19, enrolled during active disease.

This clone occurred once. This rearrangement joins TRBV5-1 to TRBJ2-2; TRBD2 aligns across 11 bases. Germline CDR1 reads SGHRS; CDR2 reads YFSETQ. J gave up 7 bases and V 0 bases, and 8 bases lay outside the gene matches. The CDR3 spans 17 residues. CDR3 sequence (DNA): TGCGCCAGCAGCTTGGAGTCTAGCGGGAGGTTTGTCGGGGAGCTGTTTTTT. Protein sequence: CASSLESSGRFVGELFF.

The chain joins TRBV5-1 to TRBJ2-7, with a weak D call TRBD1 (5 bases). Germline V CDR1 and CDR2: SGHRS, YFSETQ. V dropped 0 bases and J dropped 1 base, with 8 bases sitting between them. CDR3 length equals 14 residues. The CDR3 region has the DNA TGCGCCAGCAGCTTGGGACAGCTGTCCTACGAGCAGTACTTC. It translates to CASSLGQLSYEQYF. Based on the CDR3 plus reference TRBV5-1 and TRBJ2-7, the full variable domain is KAGVTQTPRYLIKTRGQQVTLSCSPISGHRSVSWYQQTPGQGLQFLFEYFSETQRNKGNFPGRFSGRQFSNSRSEMNVSTLELGDSALYLCASSLGQLSYEQYFGPGTRLTVT.

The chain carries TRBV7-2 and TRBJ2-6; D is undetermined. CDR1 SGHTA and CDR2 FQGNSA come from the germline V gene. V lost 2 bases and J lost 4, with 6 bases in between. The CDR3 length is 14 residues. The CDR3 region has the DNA TGTGCCAGCAGCTTATCTTCCGGGGCCAACGTCCTGACTTTC. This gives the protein CASSLSSGANVLTF.

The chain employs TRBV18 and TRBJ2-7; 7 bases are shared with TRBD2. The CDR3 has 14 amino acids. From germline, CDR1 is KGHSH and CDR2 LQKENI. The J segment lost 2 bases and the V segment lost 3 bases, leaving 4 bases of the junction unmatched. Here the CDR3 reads CASSPRENAYEQYF. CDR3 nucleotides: TGTGCCAGCTCACCGCGGGAGAACGCCTACGAGCAGTACTTC.

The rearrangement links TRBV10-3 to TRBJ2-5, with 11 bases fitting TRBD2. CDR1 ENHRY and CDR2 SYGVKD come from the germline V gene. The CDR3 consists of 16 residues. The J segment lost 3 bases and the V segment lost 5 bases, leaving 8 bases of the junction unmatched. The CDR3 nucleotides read TGTGCCATCAGTTTAGCGGGAGGGGGCACCAAAGAGACCCAGTACTTC. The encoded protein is CAISLAGGGTKETQYF.

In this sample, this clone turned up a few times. The CDR3 bases are TGTGCCAGCAGTTTACCGGGTCTACCCCAAGACACAGATACGCAGTATTTT. It codes for CASSLPGLPQDTDTQYF. V gene TRBV27 combines with J gene TRBJ2-3, with no clear D. The ends were cut back, 2 bases at V and 2 bases at J, with 17 bases in the middle. CDR1 is MNHEY and CDR2 is SMNVEV in the germline V gene (reference sequence). The CDR3 is 17 residues long.

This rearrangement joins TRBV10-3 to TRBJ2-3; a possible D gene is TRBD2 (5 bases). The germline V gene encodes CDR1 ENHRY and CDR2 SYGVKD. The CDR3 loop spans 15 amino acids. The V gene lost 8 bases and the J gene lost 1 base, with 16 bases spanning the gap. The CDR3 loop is CAIFRRGVGTDTQYF. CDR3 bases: TGTGCCATCTTCCGACGGGGAGTGGGCACAGATACGCAGTATTTT.

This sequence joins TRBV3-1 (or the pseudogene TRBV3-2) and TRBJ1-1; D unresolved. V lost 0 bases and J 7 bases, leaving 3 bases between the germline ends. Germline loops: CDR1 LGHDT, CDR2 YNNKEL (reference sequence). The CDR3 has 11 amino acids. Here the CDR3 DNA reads TGTGCCAGCAGCCAAGATAGTGAAGCTTTCTTT. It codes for CASSQDSEAFF.

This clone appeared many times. In DNA, the CDR3 is TGTGCCAGCAGTTCCGGACTGGTTAGCAATCAGCCCCAGCATTTT. It translates to CASSSGLVSNQPQHF. This chain links TRBV6-2 or TRBV6-3 with TRBJ1-5; D is unclear. Per the germline V gene, CDR1 is MNHEY and CDR2 is SVGEGT. CDR3 size: 15 residues. Trimming pared 4 bases from V and 0 bases from J, leaving 10 bases between.

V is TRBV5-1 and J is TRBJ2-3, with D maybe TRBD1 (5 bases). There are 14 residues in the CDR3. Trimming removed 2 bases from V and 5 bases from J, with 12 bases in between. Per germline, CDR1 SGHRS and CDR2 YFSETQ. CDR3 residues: CASSFWGAVDTQYF. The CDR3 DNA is TGCGCCAGCAGCTTTTGGGGCGCGGTAGATACGCAGTATTTT.

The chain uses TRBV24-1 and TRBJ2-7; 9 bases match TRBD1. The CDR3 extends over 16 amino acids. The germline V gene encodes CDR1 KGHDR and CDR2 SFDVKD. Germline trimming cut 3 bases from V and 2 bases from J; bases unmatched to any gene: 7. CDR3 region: CATSDNTGGATYEQYF. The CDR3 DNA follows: TGTGCCACCAGTGATAATACAGGGGGCGCAACCTACGAGCAGTACTTC.

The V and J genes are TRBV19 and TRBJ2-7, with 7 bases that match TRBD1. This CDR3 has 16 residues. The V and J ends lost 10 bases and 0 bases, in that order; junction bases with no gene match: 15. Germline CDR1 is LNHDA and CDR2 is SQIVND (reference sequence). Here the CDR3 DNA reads TGTGCCACTCGGGGTCCAGGGGGTACTAGCTCCTACGAGCAGTACTTC. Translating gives CATRGPGGTSSYEQYF. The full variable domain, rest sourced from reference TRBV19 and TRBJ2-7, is DGGITQSPKYLFRKEGQNVTLSCEQNLNHDAMYWYRQDPGQGLRLIYYSQIVNDFQKGDIAEGYSVSREKKESFPLTVTSAQKNPTAFYLCATRGPGGTSSYEQYFGPGTRLTVT.

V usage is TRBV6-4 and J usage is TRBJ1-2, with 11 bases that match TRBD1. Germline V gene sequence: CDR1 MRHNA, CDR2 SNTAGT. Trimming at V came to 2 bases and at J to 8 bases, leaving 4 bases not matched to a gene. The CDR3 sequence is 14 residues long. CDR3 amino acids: CASSDQGTGGGYTF. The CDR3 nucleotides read TGTGCCAGCAGTGACCAGGGGACAGGGGGAGGCTACACCTTC.

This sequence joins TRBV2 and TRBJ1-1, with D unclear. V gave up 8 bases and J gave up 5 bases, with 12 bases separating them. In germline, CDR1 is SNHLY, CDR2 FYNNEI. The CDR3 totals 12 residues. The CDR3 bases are TGTGCCAGCGGCCGGGAAGGGACTGAAGCTTTCTTT. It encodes CASGREGTEAFF. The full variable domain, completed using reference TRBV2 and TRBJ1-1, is EPEVTQTPSHQVTQMGQEVILRCVPISNHLYFYWYRQILGQKVEFLVSFYNNEISEKSEIFDDQFSVERPDGSNFTLKIRSTKLEDSAMYFCASGREGTEAFFGQGTRLTVV.

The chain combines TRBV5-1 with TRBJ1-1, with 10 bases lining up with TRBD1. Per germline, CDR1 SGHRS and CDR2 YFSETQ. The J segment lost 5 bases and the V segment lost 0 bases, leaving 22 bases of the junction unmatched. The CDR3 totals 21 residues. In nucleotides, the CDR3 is TGCGCCAGCAGCTTGGTTTCGGGTTTCCTCGGGACAGGGGAAGGTGAAACTGAAGCTTTCTTT. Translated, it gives CASSLVSGFLGTGEGETEAFF.

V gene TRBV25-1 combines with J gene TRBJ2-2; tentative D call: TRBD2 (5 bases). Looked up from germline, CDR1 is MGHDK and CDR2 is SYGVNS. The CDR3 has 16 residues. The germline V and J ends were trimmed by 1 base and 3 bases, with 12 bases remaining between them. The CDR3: CASSESAGSDTGELFF. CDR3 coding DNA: TGTGCCAGCAGTGAATCGGCGGGTTCGGACACCGGGGAGCTGTTTTTT.

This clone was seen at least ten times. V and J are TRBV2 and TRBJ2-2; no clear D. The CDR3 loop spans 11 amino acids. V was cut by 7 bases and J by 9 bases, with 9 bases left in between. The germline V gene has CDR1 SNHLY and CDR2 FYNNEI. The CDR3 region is CASTAGWELFF. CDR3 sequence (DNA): TGTGCCAGCACGGCCGGGTGGGAGCTGTTTTTT.

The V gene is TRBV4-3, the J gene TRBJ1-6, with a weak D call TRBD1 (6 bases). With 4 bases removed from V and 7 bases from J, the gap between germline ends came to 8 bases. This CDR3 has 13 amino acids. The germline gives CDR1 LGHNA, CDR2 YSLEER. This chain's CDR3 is CASSLQGNSPLHF. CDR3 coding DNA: TGCGCCAGCAGCCTACAGGGCAATTCACCCCTCCACTTT.

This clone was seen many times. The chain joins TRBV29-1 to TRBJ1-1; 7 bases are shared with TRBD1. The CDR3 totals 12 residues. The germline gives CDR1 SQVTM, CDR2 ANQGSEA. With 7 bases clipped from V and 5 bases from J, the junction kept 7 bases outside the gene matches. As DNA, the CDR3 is TGCAGCGCAACGAACAGGGGAACTGAAGCTTTCTTT. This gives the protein CSATNRGTEAFF.